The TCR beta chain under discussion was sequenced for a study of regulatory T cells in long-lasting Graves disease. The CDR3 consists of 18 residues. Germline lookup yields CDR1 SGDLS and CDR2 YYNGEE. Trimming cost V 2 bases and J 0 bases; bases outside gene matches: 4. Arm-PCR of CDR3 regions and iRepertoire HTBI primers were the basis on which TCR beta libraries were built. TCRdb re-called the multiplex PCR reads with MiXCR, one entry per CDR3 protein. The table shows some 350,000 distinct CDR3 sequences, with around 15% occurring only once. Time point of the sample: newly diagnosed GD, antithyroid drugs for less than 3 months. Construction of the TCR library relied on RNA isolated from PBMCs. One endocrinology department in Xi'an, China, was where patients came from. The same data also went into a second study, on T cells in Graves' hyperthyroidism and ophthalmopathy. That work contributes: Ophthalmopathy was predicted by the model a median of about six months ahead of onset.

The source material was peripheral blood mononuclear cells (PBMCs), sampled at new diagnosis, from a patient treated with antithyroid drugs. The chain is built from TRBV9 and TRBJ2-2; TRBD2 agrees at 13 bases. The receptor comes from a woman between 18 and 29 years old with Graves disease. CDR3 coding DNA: TGTGCCAGCAGCGTCCGGACTAGCGGGAGATCGAACACCGGGGAGCTGTTTTTT. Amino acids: CASSVRTSGRSNTGELFF.